This is a list of T cell receptor beta chains from one sample in a study of shared clonotypes between healthy human individuals. Sequenced by immunoSEQ multiplex PCR; TCRdb stores in-frame clones only, minus some. This table has over 2 million clones, around 93% appearing once. Sequencing was carried out using naive CD4+ T cells from PBMCs. Every receptor here comes from a man between 18 and 29 years old in good health. Some clones in this sample may be carry-over from other donors' samples. Each CDR3 is given with its conserved first and last residue. D genes are given only for firm matches. Size values are once, few and many counts, or a class for expanded clones, and some rows have none.

D: TRBD2
V: TRBV6-5
J: TRBJ2-7
size: .
CDR3: CASSLLAGAEQYF
DNA: TGTGCCAGCAGCTTACTAGCGGGAGCCGAGCAGTACTTC

D: TRBD2
V: TRBV19
J: TRBJ2-5
size: .
CDR3: CASSTGAGVRETQYF
DNA: TGTGCCAGTAGTACGGGAGCGGGAGTGAGGGAGACCCAGTACTTC

D: .
V: TRBV9
J: TRBJ1-4
size: .
CDR3: CASSGGGLREKLFF
DNA: TGTGCCAGCAGCGGAGGGGGGTTACGGGAAAAACTGTTTTTT

D: .
V: TRBV30
J: TRBJ2-7
size: .
CDR3: CASAVSSPYEQYF
DNA: TGTGCCTCCGCGGTCAGCAGCCCCTACGAGCAGTACTTC

D: TRBD2
V: TRBV2
J: TRBJ2-7
size: .
CDR3: CASRLGTSGSYEQYF
DNA: TGTGCCAGCAGATTAGGGACTAGCGGGAGTTATGAGCAGTACTTC

D: .
V: TRBV10-3
J: TRBJ1-1
size: .
CDR3: CAISRVVRRGQLNTEAFF
DNA: TGTGCCATCAGTCGGGTTGTACGGAGGGGCCAACTGAACACTGAAGCTTTCTTT

D: TRBD1
V: TRBV6-6
J: TRBJ1-1
size: .
CDR3: CATRQGRMNTEAFF
DNA: TGTGCCACACGACAGGGTAGAATGAACACTGAAGCTTTCTTT

D: .
V: TRBV11-2
J: TRBJ2-2
size: .
CDR3: CASSLGRNTGELFF
DNA: TGTGCCAGCAGCTTAGGGAGGAACACCGGGGAGCTGTTTTTT

D: TRBD1
V: TRBV10-3
J: TRBJ2-3
size: .
CDR3: CAIRGQGTDTQYF
DNA: TGTGCCATCCGGGGACAGGGCACAGATACGCAGTATTTT

D: .
V: TRBV11-3
J: TRBJ2-3
size: .
CDR3: CASSHGGESTDTQYF
DNA: TGTGCCAGCAGCCACGGCGGGGAGAGCACAGATACGCAGTATTTT

D: .
V: TRBV6-1
J: TRBJ1-2
size: once
CDR3: CASSESYYGYTF
DNA: TGTGCCAGCAGTGAATCCTACTATGGCTACACCTTC

D: TRBD2
V: TRBV6-1
J: TRBJ2-2
size: .
CDR3: CASLAGVSTGELFF
DNA: TGTGCCAGCTTGGCGGGAGTAAGCACCGGGGAGCTGTTTTTT

D: TRBD1
V: TRBV5-1
J: TRBJ1-3
size: .
CDR3: CASSSGTGTSGNTIYF
DNA: TGCGCCAGCAGCTCCGGGACAGGGACCTCCGGAAACACCATATATTTT

D: TRBD1
V: TRBV25-1
J: TRBJ2-5
size: once
CDR3: CASRQGAKETQYF
DNA: TGTGCCAGTAGACAGGGGGCAAAAGAGACCCAGTACTTC

D: TRBD2
V: TRBV5-1
J: TRBJ2-6
size: .
CDR3: CASSLPGGPYPSSGANVLTF
DNA: TGCGCCAGCAGCTTGCCGGGGGGACCCTACCCGAGCTCTGGGGCCAACGTCCTGACTTTC

D: TRBD1
V: TRBV2
J: TRBJ1-4
size: .
CDR3: CASSPQGSSEKLFF
DNA: TGTGCCAGCAGTCCACAGGGGAGCAGTGAAAAACTGTTTTTT

D: .
V: TRBV20-1
J: TRBJ1-5
size: few
CDR3: CSAMEGQPQHF
DNA: TGCAGTGCTATGGAAGGTCAGCCCCAGCATTTT

D: TRBD1
V: TRBV9
J: TRBJ1-2
size: .
CDR3: CASTTGGWGSLGGYTF
DNA: TGTGCCAGCACCACAGGGGGATGGGGGTCCCTAGGCGGCTACACCTTC

D: .
V: TRBV5-4
J: TRBJ2-5
size: .
CDR3: CASSGFGPQETQYF
DNA: TGTGCCAGCAGTGGATTTGGTCCCCAAGAGACCCAGTACTTC

D: .
V: TRBV19
J: TRBJ2-7
size: .
CDR3: CASSISMGEQYF
DNA: TGTGCCAGTAGTATCTCTATGGGGGAGCAGTACTTC

D: .
V: TRBV25-1
J: TRBJ1-1
size: few
CDR3: CASSEYGVTEAFF
DNA: TGTGCCAGCAGTGAATATGGGGTTACTGAAGCTTTCTTT

D: .
V: TRBV18
J: TRBJ2-7
size: .
CDR3: CASSPPSSYEQYF
DNA: TGTGCCAGCTCACCACCTTCGAGCTACGAGCAGTACTTC

D: .
V: TRBV4-1
J: TRBJ1-5
size: once
CDR3: CASSQDSPLGILRNQPQHF
DNA: TGCGCCAGCAGCCAAGATTCGCCCTTGGGGATTTTAAGAAATCAGCCCCAGCATTTT

D: .
V: TRBV2
J: TRBJ1-2
size: .
CDR3: CASSGTFGQTYGYTF
DNA: TGTGCCAGCAGTGGAACCTTCGGGCAGACCTATGGCTACACCTTC

D: TRBD1
V: TRBV4-1
J: TRBJ2-5
size: .
CDR3: CASSQVPGQGQETQYF
DNA: TGCGCCAGCAGCCAAGTGCCGGGACAGGGACAAGAGACCCAGTACTTC

D: .
V: TRBV5-4
J: TRBJ2-6
size: .
CDR3: CASSSRTRDSGANVLTF
DNA: TGTGCCAGCAGCTCTAGGACCAGGGACTCTGGGGCCAACGTCCTGACTTTC

D: .
V: TRBV11-2
J: TRBJ2-1
size: once
CDR3: CASKTGTYNEQFF
DNA: TGTGCCAGCAAGACGGGTACATACAATGAGCAGTTCTTC

D: .
V: TRBV5-1
J: TRBJ1-3
size: .
CDR3: CASSPGRPNSGNTIYF
DNA: TGCGCCAGCAGCCCGGGACGCCCCAACTCTGGAAACACCATATATTTT